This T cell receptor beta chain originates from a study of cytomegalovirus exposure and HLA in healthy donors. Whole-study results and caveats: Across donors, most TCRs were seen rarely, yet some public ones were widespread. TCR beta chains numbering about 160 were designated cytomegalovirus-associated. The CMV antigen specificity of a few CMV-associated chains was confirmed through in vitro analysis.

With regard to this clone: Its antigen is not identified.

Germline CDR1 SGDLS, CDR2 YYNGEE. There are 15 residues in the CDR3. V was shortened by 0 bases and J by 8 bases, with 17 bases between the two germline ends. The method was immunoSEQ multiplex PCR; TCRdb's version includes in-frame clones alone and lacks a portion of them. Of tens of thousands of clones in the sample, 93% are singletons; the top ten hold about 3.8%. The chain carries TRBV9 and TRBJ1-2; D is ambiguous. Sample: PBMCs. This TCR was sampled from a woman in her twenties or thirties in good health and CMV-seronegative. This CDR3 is CASSVGIDISPGYTF. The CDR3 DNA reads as TGTGCCAGCAGCGTAGGAATAGACATTTCCCCCGGCTACACCTTC. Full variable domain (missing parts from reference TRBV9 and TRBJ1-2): DSGVTQTPKHLITATGQRVTLRCSPRSGDLSVYWYQQSLDQGLQFLIQYYNGEERAKGNILERFSAQQFPDLHSELNLSSLELGDSALYFCASSVGIDISPGYTFGSGTRLTVV.